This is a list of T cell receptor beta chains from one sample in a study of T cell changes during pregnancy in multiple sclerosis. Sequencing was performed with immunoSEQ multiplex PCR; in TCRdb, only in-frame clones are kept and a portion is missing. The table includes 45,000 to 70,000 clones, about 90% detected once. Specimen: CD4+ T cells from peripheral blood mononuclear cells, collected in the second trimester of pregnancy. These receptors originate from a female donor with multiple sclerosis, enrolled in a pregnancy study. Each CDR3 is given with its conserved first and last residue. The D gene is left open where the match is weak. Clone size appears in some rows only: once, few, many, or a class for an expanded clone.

CDR3nt: TGTGCCAGCAGTGAAGCGCGGTCCACCGGGGAGCTGTTTTTT; CDR3aa: CASSEARSTGELFF; v_gene: TRBV2; d_gene: -; j_gene: TRBJ2-2; abundance: -
CDR3nt: TGCGCCAGCAGTCTTCCGCCCAAACAGGGTATGGTAGATACGCAGTATTTT; CDR3aa: CASSLPPKQGMVDTQYF; v_gene: TRBV23-1; d_gene: -; j_gene: TRBJ2-3; abundance: once
CDR3nt: TGTGCCAGCAGTGAAGGCGGGCTTGGCACAGATACGCAGTATTTT; CDR3aa: CASSEGGLGTDTQYF; v_gene: TRBV6-1; d_gene: -; j_gene: TRBJ2-3; abundance: -
CDR3nt: TGCGCCAGCAGCTTGGGGGACAGGGAGTATGGCTACACCTTC; CDR3aa: CASSLGDREYGYTF; v_gene: TRBV5-1; d_gene: TRBD1; j_gene: TRBJ1-2; abundance: -
CDR3nt: TGTGCCATCAGTGCTACTACCGGGACAAGAAACACTGAAGCTTTCTTT; CDR3aa: CAISATTGTRNTEAFF; v_gene: TRBV10-3; d_gene: -; j_gene: TRBJ1-1; abundance: -
CDR3nt: TGCGCCAGCAGCTTGCTCGGCGAACAGGGAAGTGACGGCTACACCTTC; CDR3aa: CASSLLGEQGSDGYTF; v_gene: TRBV5-1; d_gene: -; j_gene: TRBJ1-2; abundance: -
CDR3nt: TGTGCCAGCAAGATAGGGGGCCCCCAAGAGACCCAGTACTTC; CDR3aa: CASKIGGPQETQYF; v_gene: TRBV2; d_gene: TRBD1; j_gene: TRBJ2-5; abundance: -
CDR3nt: TGTGCCAGCAGCCAGGACAGGGAGAATCAGCCCCAGCATTTT; CDR3aa: CASSQDRENQPQHF; v_gene: TRBV11-2; d_gene: TRBD1; j_gene: TRBJ1-5; abundance: once
CDR3nt: TGTGCCAGCAGTTTCTGGGAGGGTCGGGAGACCCAGTACTTC; CDR3aa: CASSFWEGRETQYF; v_gene: TRBV28; d_gene: TRBD2; j_gene: TRBJ2-5; abundance: -
CDR3nt: TGTGCCAGCTCACCACGAGAAGCTAACTATGGCTACACCTTC; CDR3aa: CASSPREANYGYTF; v_gene: TRBV18; d_gene: -; j_gene: TRBJ1-2; abundance: -
CDR3nt: TGTGCCAGTCGAACAGGGGAAGGTAGCAATCAGCCCCAGCATTTT; CDR3aa: CASRTGEGSNQPQHF; v_gene: TRBV19; d_gene: TRBD1; j_gene: TRBJ1-5; abundance: once
CDR3nt: TGCAGCGCCAACGCTCCTAGCGGGGGAGTTAGTGAGCAGTTCTTC; CDR3aa: CSANAPSGGVSEQFF; v_gene: TRBV29-1; d_gene: TRBD2; j_gene: TRBJ2-1; abundance: -
CDR3nt: TGTGCCAGCAGCAAACACCAGTGGTCGTGGGCCTGGCACTATGGCTACACCTTC; CDR3aa: CASSKHQWSWAWHYGYTF; v_gene: TRBV21-1; d_gene: -; j_gene: TRBJ1-2; abundance: -
CDR3nt: TGTGCCAGCAGCTCTCCCGGGACAGCCAATAATGAAAAACTGTTTTTT; CDR3aa: CASSSPGTANNEKLFF; v_gene: TRBV7-6; d_gene: TRBD1; j_gene: TRBJ1-4; abundance: -
CDR3nt: TGTGCCAGCAGTTTGGGACAGGAGAACACTGAAGCTTTCTTT; CDR3aa: CASSLGQENTEAFF; v_gene: TRBV27; d_gene: TRBD1; j_gene: TRBJ1-1; abundance: few
CDR3nt: TGTGCCAGCAGCGTAACGATGACAGGGACCCCTGAAGCTTTCTTT; CDR3aa: CASSVTMTGTPEAFF; v_gene: TRBV9; d_gene: TRBD1; j_gene: TRBJ1-1; abundance: -
CDR3nt: TGTGCCAGCAGCTTTATCTCGTTGAGCTCCTACAATGAGCAGTTCTTC; CDR3aa: CASSFISLSSYNEQFF; v_gene: TRBV13; d_gene: -; j_gene: TRBJ2-1; abundance: -
CDR3nt: TGTGCCTGGAGCTTGGGACAGGGAGGTCAGCCCCAGCATTTT; CDR3aa: CAWSLGQGGQPQHF; v_gene: TRBV30; d_gene: TRBD1; j_gene: TRBJ1-5; abundance: -
CDR3nt: TGTGCCTGTCGTCTCAGGGGATTCGACAATGAGCAGTTCTTC; CDR3aa: CACRLRGFDNEQFF; v_gene: TRBV30; d_gene: -; j_gene: TRBJ2-1; abundance: -
CDR3nt: TGTGCCAGCAGCTTAGTCACGGGAGGGGGCACTGAAGCTTTCTTT; CDR3aa: CASSLVTGGGTEAFF; v_gene: TRBV7-9; d_gene: -; j_gene: TRBJ1-1; abundance: once
CDR3nt: TGTGCCAGTAGTATTCACAGTCCGACGGGGGAGCTGTTTTTT; CDR3aa: CASSIHSPTGELFF; v_gene: TRBV19; d_gene: -; j_gene: TRBJ2-2; abundance: -
CDR3nt: TGTGCCAGCAAAGCCGGGACAACTAACTATGGCTACACCTTC; CDR3aa: CASKAGTTNYGYTF; v_gene: TRBV6-5; d_gene: -; j_gene: TRBJ1-2; abundance: -
CDR3nt: TGTGCCAGCAGTTTAGACAGGGGGATGAATGAGCAGTTCTTC; CDR3aa: CASSLDRGMNEQFF; v_gene: TRBV11-2; d_gene: TRBD1; j_gene: TRBJ2-1; abundance: -
CDR3nt: TGTGCCAGCAGCTTGATGGGGTCCCATCCGGGGTGGTACTTC; CDR3aa: CASSLMGSHPGWYF; v_gene: TRBV5-6; d_gene: -; j_gene: TRBJ2-5; abundance: -
CDR3nt: TGTGCCTGCACAGTTGCTGAAGCTTTCTTT; CDR3aa: CACTVAEAFF; v_gene: TRBV30; d_gene: -; j_gene: TRBJ1-1; abundance: few
CDR3nt: TGCAGTGCTACTCGGAATGAGCAGTTCTTC; CDR3aa: CSATRNEQFF; v_gene: TRBV20-1; d_gene: -; j_gene: TRBJ2-1; abundance: -
CDR3nt: TGTGCCATCAGTGAGTCCCAGGACGGGAACGAGCAGTACTTC; CDR3aa: CAISESQDGNEQYF; v_gene: TRBV10-3; d_gene: -; j_gene: TRBJ2-7; abundance: -
CDR3nt: TGTGCCAGCAGCTACCAGACAGGTCCCTTACAGTATTTT; CDR3aa: CASSYQTGPLQYF; v_gene: TRBV7-2; d_gene: -; j_gene: TRBJ2-3; abundance: -
CDR3nt: TGTGCCAGCAGTGAGAGTCAGGGTAACAATGAGCAGTTCTTC; CDR3aa: CASSESQGNNEQFF; v_gene: TRBV6-1; d_gene: -; j_gene: TRBJ2-1; abundance: -
CDR3nt: TGTGCCAGCAGCTTATATCGGACAGGGGGGGCTTTCTTT; CDR3aa: CASSLYRTGGAFF; v_gene: TRBV11-2; d_gene: TRBD1; j_gene: TRBJ1-1; abundance: -
CDR3nt: TGCGCCAGCAGCTTGACTAGTCCCGGGGCCGGGGAGCTGTTTTTT; CDR3aa: CASSLTSPGAGELFF; v_gene: TRBV5-1; d_gene: -; j_gene: TRBJ2-2; abundance: -
CDR3nt: TGTGCCAGCAGTTTCATATCGGAGTTCTTC; CDR3aa: CASSFISEFF; v_gene: TRBV27; d_gene: -; j_gene: TRBJ2-1; abundance: -
CDR3nt: TGTGCCAGCAGCGTTACCACAGGGGGCCATGGCTACACCTTC; CDR3aa: CASSVTTGGHGYTF; v_gene: TRBV9; d_gene: TRBD1; j_gene: TRBJ1-2; abundance: -
CDR3nt: TGCGCCAGCAGCCAAGGACAGAGCACAGATACGCAGTATTTT; CDR3aa: CASSQGQSTDTQYF; v_gene: TRBV4-1; d_gene: -; j_gene: TRBJ2-3; abundance: -
CDR3nt: TGTGCCAGCAGTGAAAGGCGGCTGAGCAATCAGCCCCAGCATTTT; CDR3aa: CASSERRLSNQPQHF; v_gene: TRBV6-1; d_gene: -; j_gene: TRBJ1-5; abundance: -
CDR3nt: TGTGCCAGCAGCATCGACAGGGGGCCGTCCTACGAGCAGTACTTC; CDR3aa: CASSIDRGPSYEQYF; v_gene: TRBV28; d_gene: TRBD1; j_gene: TRBJ2-7; abundance: -
CDR3nt: TGTGCCAGCTCACTTCCGACAGGGGGCGGCTACGAGCAGTACTTC; CDR3aa: CASSLPTGGGYEQYF; v_gene: TRBV25-1; d_gene: TRBD1; j_gene: TRBJ2-7; abundance: -
CDR3nt: TGCGCCAGCAGCTCAGGACAGGAAGGGGATGGCTACACCTTC; CDR3aa: CASSSGQEGDGYTF; v_gene: TRBV5-1; d_gene: TRBD1; j_gene: TRBJ1-2; abundance: -
CDR3nt: TGCAGCGTTGGAGGAGTGGGAGGGCCGTACTACAATGAGCAGTTCTTC; CDR3aa: CSVGGVGGPYYNEQFF; v_gene: TRBV29-1; d_gene: TRBD2; j_gene: TRBJ2-1; abundance: -
CDR3nt: TGCGCCAGCAGCTGGACAGGGGGAGGAGGGGCCAACGTCCTGACTTTC; CDR3aa: CASSWTGGGGANVLTF; v_gene: TRBV5-1; d_gene: TRBD1; j_gene: TRBJ2-6; abundance: -
CDR3nt: TGTGCCAGCAGCTTAGCTTTAGACAATGAGCAGTTCTTC; CDR3aa: CASSLALDNEQFF; v_gene: TRBV11-2; d_gene: -; j_gene: TRBJ2-1; abundance: few
CDR3nt: TGTGCCAGCCACCCCTCCCCGGGGACCTACGAGCAGTACTTC; CDR3aa: CASHPSPGTYEQYF; v_gene: TRBV11-3; d_gene: -; j_gene: TRBJ2-7; abundance: -
CDR3nt: TGTGCCAGCAGCCAAAGAACAGGGACCACGGACGAAGCTTTCTTT; CDR3aa: CASSQRTGTTDEAFF; v_gene: TRBV4-2; d_gene: -; j_gene: TRBJ1-1; abundance: -
CDR3nt: TGCGCCAGCAGCTTGCGGCCGGGGACCTACAATGAGCAGTTCTTC; CDR3aa: CASSLRPGTYNEQFF; v_gene: TRBV5-1; d_gene: -; j_gene: TRBJ2-1; abundance: -
CDR3nt: TGCGCCAGCAGCTCCTACCAGGGTAATGAGCAGTTCTTC; CDR3aa: CASSSYQGNEQFF; v_gene: TRBV5-1; d_gene: -; j_gene: TRBJ2-1; abundance: -
CDR3nt: TGTGCCAGCAGCTTGGGTTCGGGAGGCCACAATGAGCAGTTCTTC; CDR3aa: CASSLGSGGHNEQFF; v_gene: TRBV7-3; d_gene: TRBD2; j_gene: TRBJ2-1; abundance: -
CDR3nt: TGTGCCAGCAGTGAATTTCTCGGAGCGGGGAGTGAGCAGTTCTTC; CDR3aa: CASSEFLGAGSEQFF; v_gene: TRBV25-1; d_gene: TRBD2; j_gene: TRBJ2-1; abundance: -
CDR3nt: TGTGCCAGCAGCATCCTAGCGGGGGGGTTATACAATGAGCAGTTCTTC; CDR3aa: CASSILAGGLYNEQFF; v_gene: TRBV11-2; d_gene: TRBD2; j_gene: TRBJ2-1; abundance: -
CDR3nt: TGTGCCAGCAGCTTTGAACATGGCATATCCTACGAGCAGTACTTC; CDR3aa: CASSFEHGISYEQYF; v_gene: TRBV7-9; d_gene: -; j_gene: TRBJ2-7; abundance: -
CDR3nt: TGTGCCAGCAGAAGAACGGGGGGGAACAATCAGCCCCAGCATTTT; CDR3aa: CASRRTGGNNQPQHF; v_gene: TRBV28; d_gene: -; j_gene: TRBJ1-5; abundance: -
CDR3nt: TGTGCCAGCAGCTTAGCTTCCGTCTCTGGGGCCAACGTCCTGACTTTC; CDR3aa: CASSLASVSGANVLTF; v_gene: TRBV7-8; d_gene: -; j_gene: TRBJ2-6; abundance: -
CDR3nt: TGTGCCAGCAGCCCTGGCGGCAGGGGAATCACTGAAGCTTTCTTT; CDR3aa: CASSPGGRGITEAFF; v_gene: TRBV7-8; d_gene: -; j_gene: TRBJ1-1; abundance: once
CDR3nt: TGTGCCAGCAGTTTGCGGGGTCCCGACACAGATACGCAGTATTTT; CDR3aa: CASSLRGPDTDTQYF; v_gene: TRBV6-6; d_gene: -; j_gene: TRBJ2-3; abundance: -
CDR3nt: TGTGCCAGCAGTTACGCTTTAGCGGGAGTCACAGAGCAGTACTTC; CDR3aa: CASSYALAGVTEQYF; v_gene: TRBV6-5; d_gene: TRBD2; j_gene: TRBJ2-7; abundance: -
CDR3nt: TGTGCCAGCAGCCCTCAGGGGGGACTCTCTGGAAACACCATATATTTT; CDR3aa: CASSPQGGLSGNTIYF; v_gene: TRBV5-6; d_gene: TRBD1; j_gene: TRBJ1-3; abundance: -
CDR3nt: TGTGCCAGCAGCCGCGCAGGGGAGATAAACTATGGCTACACCTTC; CDR3aa: CASSRAGEINYGYTF; v_gene: TRBV5-4; d_gene: -; j_gene: TRBJ1-2; abundance: -
CDR3nt: TGTGCCTGGAGTCGGGACAGGGGGTTCTATGGCTACACCTTC; CDR3aa: CAWSRDRGFYGYTF; v_gene: TRBV30; d_gene: TRBD1; j_gene: TRBJ1-2; abundance: -
CDR3nt: TGCGCCAGCAGCCTAACAGGGGGGAATGAAAAACTGTTTTTT; CDR3aa: CASSLTGGNEKLFF; v_gene: TRBV4-1; d_gene: TRBD1; j_gene: TRBJ1-4; abundance: -
CDR3nt: TGTGCCAGCAGCTTGTCAGGGGGGTTGCTCGAGCAGTTCTTC; CDR3aa: CASSLSGGLLEQFF; v_gene: TRBV5-8; d_gene: -; j_gene: TRBJ2-1; abundance: -